The TCR beta chain described here comes from a study of STAT3 mutations in large granular lymphocyte leukemia. Study summary: Roughly half of the longitudinally sequenced T-LGLL patients carried detectable canonical activating STAT3 mutations. Whole-study findings and limits: At least one immunodominant TCR beta clonotype appeared in every T-cell large granular lymphocyte leukemia patient.

TCRbeta libraries averaged around 37,000 productive templates per sample. Repertoires were generated with immunoSEQ multiplex PCR, while TCRdb's copy carries only in-frame clones and drops some. This table holds thousands of clones, 85% to 90% found once. The CDR3 contains 13 residues. Per the germline V gene, CDR1 is LNHDA and CDR2 is SQIVND (reference sequence). Trimming left V 1 base short and J 2 bases short, with 4 bases between. This clone was observed a single time. The target antigen is unknown. The sequenced sample consisted of peripheral blood mononuclear cells. This receptor was taken from a woman in her sixties or seventies with T-cell large granular lymphocyte leukemia. Some clones in this sample may be carry-over from other donors' samples. The chain couples TRBV19 to TRBJ2-3, with no clear D. This CDR3 reads CASSIVPTDTQYF. In DNA, the CDR3 is TGTGCCAGTAGTATAGTCCCCACAGATACGCAGTATTTT.